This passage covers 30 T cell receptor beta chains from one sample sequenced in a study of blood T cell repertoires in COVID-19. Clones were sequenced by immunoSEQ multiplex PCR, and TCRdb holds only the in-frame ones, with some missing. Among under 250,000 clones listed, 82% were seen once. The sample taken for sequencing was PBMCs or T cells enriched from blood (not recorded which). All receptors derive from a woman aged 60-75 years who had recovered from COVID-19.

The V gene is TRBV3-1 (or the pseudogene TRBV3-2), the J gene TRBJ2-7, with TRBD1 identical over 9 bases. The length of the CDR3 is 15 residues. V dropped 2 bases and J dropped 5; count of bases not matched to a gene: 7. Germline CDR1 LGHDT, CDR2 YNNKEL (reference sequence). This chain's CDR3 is CASSQPGQGMHEQYF. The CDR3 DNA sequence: TGTGCCAGCAGCCAACCGGGACAGGGTATGCACGAGCAGTACTTC.

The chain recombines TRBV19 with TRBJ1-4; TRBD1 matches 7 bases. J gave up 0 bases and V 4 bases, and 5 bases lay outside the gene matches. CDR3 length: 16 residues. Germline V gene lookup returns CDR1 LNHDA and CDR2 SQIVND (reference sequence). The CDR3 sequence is CASSRTGGSTNEKLFF. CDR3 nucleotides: TGTGCCAGTAGTAGGACAGGAGGCTCAACTAATGAAAAACTGTTTTTT.

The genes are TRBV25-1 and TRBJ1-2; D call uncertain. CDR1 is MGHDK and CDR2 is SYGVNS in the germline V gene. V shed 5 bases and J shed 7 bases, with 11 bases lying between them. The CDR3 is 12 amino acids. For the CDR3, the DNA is TGTGCCAGCAGTCCCCCGGTTGGTGGCTACACCTTC. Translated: CASSPPVGGYTF.

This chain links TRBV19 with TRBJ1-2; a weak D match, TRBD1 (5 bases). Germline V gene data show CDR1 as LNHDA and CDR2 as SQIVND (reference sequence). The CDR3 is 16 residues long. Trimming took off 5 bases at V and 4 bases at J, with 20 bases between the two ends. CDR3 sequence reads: CASSPPGSGNSYGYTF. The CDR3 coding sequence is TGTGCCAGTAGTCCTCCCGGTTCAGGGAACAGCTATGGCTACACCTTC. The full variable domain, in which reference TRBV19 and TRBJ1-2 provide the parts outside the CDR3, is DGGITQSPKYLFRKEGQNVTLSCEQNLNHDAMYWYRQDPGQGLRLIYYSQIVNDFQKGDIAEGYSVSREKKESFPLTVTSAQKNPTAFYLCASSPPGSGNSYGYTFGSGTRLTVV.

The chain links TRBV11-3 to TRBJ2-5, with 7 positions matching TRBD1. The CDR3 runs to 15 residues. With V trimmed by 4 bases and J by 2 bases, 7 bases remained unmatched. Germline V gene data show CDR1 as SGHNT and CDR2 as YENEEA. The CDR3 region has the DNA TGTGCCAGCAGCTCCACAGGGGCGGAACAAGAGACCCAGTACTTC. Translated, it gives CASSSTGAEQETQYF.

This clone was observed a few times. This CDR3 is CASTLKGQLYGYTF. The DNA for the CDR3 is TGTGCCAGCACCCTAAAAGGACAGCTCTACGGCTACACCTTC. The rearrangement uses TRBV2 and TRBJ1-2; D is perhaps TRBD1 (6 bases). Trimming stripped 7 bases from V and 8 bases from J, with 20 bases between. The CDR3 length is 14 residues. Germline CDR1 SNHLY, CDR2 FYNNEI.

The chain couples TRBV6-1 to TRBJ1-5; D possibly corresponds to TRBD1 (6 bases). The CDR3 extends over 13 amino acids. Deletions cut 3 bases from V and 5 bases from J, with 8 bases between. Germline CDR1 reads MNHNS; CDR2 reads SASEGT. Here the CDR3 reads CASSENRDQPQHF. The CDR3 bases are TGTGCCAGCAGTGAGAACAGGGATCAGCCCCAGCATTTT.

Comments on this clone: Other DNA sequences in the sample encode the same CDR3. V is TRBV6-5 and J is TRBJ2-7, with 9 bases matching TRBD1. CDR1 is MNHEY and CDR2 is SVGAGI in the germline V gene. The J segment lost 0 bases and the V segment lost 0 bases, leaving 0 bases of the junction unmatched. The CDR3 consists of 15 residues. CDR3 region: CASSYSGQGSYEQYF. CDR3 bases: TGTGCCAGCAGTTACTCGGGACAGGGCTCCTACGAGCAGTACTTC.

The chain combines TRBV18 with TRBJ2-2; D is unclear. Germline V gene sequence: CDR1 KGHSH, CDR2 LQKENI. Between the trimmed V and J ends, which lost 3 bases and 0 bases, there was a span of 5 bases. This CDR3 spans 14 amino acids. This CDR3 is CASSPAANTGELFF. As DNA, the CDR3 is TGTGCCAGCTCACCGGCAGCGAACACCGGGGAGCTGTTTTTT.

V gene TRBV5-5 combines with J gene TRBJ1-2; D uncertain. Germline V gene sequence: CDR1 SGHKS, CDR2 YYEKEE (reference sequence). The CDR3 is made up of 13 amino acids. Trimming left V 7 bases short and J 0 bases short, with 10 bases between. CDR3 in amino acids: CASSGRANYGYTF. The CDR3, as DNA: TGTGCCAGCTCGGGGAGGGCTAACTATGGCTACACCTTC.

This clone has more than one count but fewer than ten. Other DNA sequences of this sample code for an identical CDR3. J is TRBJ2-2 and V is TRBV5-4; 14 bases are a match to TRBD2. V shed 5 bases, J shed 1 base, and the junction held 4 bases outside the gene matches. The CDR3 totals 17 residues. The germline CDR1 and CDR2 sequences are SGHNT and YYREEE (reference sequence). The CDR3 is CASRPGLAGGNTGELFF. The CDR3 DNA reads TGTGCCAGCAGACCTGGACTAGCGGGAGGGAACACCGGGGAGCTGTTTTTT. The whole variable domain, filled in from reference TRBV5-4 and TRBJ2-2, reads ETGVTQSPTHLIKTRGQQVTLRCSSQSGHNTVSWYQQALGQGPQFIFQYYREEENGRGNFPPRFSGLQFPNYSSELNVNALELDDSALYLCASRPGLAGGNTGELFFGEGSRLTVL.

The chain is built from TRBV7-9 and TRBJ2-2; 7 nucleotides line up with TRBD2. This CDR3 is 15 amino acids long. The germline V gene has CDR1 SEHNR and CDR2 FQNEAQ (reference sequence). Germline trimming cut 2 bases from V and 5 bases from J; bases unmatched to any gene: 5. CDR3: CASSLPAGLTGELFF. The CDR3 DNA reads TGTGCCAGCAGCTTACCAGCGGGGTTGACCGGGGAGCTGTTTTTT.

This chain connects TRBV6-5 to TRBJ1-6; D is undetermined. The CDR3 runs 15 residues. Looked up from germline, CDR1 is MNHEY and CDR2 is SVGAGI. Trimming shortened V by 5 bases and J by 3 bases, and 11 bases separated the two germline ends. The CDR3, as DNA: TGTGCCAGCAGTCCCCGGGGTAACTATAATTCACCCCTCCACTTT. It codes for CASSPRGNYNSPLHF.

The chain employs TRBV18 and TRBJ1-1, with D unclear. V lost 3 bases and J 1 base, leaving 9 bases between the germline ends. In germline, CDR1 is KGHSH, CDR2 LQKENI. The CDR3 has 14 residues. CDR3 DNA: TGTGCCAGCTCACCGGGAGCCTCGAACACTGAAGCTTTCTTT. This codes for CASSPGASNTEAFF. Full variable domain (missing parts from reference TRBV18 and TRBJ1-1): NAGVMQNPRHLVRRRGQEARLRCSPMKGHSHVYWYRQLPEEGLKFMVYLQKENIIDESGMPKERFSAEFPKEGPSILRIQQVVRGDSAAYFCASSPGASNTEAFFGQGTRLTVV.

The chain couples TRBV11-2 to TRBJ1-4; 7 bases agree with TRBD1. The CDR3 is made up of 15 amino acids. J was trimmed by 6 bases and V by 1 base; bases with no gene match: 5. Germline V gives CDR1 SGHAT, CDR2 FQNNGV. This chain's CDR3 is CASSLVPGGYEKLFF. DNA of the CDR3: TGTGCCAGCAGCTTAGTGCCAGGGGGTTATGAAAAACTGTTTTTT.

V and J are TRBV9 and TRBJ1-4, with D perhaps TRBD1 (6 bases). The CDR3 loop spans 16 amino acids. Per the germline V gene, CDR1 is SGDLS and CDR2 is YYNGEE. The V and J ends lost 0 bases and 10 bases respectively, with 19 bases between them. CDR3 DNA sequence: TGTGCCAGCAGCGTAGATAGTCAGGGGCCAGTCGGAAAACTGTTTTTT. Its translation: CASSVDSQGPVGKLFF.

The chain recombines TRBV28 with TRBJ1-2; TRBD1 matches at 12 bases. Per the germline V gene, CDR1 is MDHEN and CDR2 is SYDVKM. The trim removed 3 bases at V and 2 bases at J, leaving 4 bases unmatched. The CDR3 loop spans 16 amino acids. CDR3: CASSFGTGGVNYGYTF. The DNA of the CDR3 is TGTGCCAGCAGTTTTGGGACAGGGGGCGTCAACTATGGCTACACCTTC.

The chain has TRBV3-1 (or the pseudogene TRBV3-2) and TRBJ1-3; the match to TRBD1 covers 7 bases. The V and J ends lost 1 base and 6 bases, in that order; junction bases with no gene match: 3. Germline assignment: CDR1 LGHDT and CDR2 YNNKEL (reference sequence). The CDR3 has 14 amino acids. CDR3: CASSQVGQINTIYF. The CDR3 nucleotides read TGTGCCAGCAGCCAAGTGGGACAGATAAACACCATATATTTT.

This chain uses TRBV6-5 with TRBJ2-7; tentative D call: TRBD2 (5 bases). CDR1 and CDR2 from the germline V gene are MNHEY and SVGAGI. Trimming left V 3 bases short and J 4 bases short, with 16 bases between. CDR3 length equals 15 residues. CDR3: CASSYLRRRSYEQYF. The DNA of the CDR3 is TGTGCCAGCAGTTATTTGAGGAGGAGGAGTTACGAGCAGTACTTC.

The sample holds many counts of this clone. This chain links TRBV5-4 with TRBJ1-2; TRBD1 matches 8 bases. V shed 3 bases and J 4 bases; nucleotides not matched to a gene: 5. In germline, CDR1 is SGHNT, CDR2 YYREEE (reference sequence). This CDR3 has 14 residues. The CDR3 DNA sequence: TGTGCCAGCAGCTCGGACAGGGATACCTATGGCTACACCTTC. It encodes CASSSDRDTYGYTF. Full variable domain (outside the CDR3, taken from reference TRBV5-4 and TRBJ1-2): ETGVTQSPTHLIKTRGQQVTLRCSSQSGHNTVSWYQQALGQGPQFIFQYYREEENGRGNFPPRFSGLQFPNYSSELNVNALELDDSALYLCASSSDRDTYGYTFGSGTRLTVV.

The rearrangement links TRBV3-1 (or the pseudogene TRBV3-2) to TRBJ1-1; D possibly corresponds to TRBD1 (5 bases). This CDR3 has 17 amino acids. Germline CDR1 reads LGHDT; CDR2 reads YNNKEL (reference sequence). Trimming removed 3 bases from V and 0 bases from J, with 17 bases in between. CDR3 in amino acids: CASSQSGGNGMNTEAFF. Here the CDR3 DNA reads TGTGCCAGCAGCCAGAGTGGGGGGAACGGAATGAACACTGAAGCTTTCTTT.

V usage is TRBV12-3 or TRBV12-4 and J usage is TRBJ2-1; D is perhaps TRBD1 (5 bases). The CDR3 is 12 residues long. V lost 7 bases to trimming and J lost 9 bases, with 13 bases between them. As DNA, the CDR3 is TGTGCCAGCAACTTAGGGGCAGGTGAGCAGTTCTTC. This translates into CASNLGAGEQFF.

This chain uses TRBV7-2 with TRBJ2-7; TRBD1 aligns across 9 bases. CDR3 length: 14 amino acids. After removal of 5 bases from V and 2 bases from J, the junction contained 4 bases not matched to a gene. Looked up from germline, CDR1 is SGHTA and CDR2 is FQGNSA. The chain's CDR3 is CASSPNRGPYEQYF. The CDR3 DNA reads TGTGCCAGCAGCCCAAACAGGGGGCCCTACGAGCAGTACTTC.

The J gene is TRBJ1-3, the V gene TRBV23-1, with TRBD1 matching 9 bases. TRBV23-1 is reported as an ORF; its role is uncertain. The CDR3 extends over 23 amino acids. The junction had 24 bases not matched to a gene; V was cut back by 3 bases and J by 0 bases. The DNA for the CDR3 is TGCGCCAGCAGTCATCCCCCGGGACAGGGCCCGATGCACCCGCTAAGCTCTGGAAACACCATATATTTT. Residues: CASSHPPGQGPMHPLSSGNTIYF.

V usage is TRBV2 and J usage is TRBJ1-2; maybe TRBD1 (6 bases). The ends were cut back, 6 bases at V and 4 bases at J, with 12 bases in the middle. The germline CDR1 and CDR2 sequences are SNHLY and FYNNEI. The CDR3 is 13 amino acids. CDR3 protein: CASRAGASYGYTF. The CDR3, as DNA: TGTGCCAGCAGGGCGGGGGCGAGCTATGGCTACACCTTC. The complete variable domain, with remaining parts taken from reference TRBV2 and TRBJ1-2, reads EPEVTQTPSHQVTQMGQEVILRCVPISNHLYFYWYRQILGQKVEFLVSFYNNEISEKSEIFDDQFSVERPDGSNFTLKIRSTKLEDSAMYFCASRAGASYGYTFGSGTRLTVV.

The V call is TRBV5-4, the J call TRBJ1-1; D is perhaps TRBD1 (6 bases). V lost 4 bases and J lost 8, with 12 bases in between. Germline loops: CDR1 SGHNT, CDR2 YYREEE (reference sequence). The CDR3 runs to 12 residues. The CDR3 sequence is CASSTPGTEAFF. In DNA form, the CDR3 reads TGTGCCAGCAGCACCCCCGGGACAGAAGCTTTCTTT.

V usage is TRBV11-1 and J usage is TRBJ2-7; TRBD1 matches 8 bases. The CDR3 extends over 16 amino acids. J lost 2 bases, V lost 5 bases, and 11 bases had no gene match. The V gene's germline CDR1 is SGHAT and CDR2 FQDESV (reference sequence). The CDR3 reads CASSPGGAGGTYEQYF. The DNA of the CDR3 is TGTGCCAGCAGCCCCGGAGGGGCAGGGGGCACCTACGAGCAGTACTTC. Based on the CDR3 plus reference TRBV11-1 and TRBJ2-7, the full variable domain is EAEVAQSPRYKITEKSQAVAFWCDPISGHATLYWYRQILGQGPELLVQFQDESVVDDSQLPKDRFSAERLKGVDSTLKIQPAELGDSAMYLCASSPGGAGGTYEQYFGPGTRLTVT.

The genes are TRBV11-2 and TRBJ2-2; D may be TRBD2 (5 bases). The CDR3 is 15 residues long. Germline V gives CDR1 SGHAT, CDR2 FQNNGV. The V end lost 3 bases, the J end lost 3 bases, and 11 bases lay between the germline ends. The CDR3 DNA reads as TGTGCCAGCAGCTTGGGCTTCGGGGACACCGGGGAGCTGTTTTTT. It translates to CASSLGFGDTGELFF.

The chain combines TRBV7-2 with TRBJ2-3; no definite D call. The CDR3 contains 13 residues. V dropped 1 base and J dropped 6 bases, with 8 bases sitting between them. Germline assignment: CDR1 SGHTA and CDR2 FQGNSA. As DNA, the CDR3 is TGTGCCAGCAGCTTAGATCGGTCGGATACGCAGTATTTT. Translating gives CASSLDRSDTQYF.

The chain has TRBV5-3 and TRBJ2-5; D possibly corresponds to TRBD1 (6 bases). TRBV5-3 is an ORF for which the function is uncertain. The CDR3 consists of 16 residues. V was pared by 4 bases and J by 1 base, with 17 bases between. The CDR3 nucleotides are TGTGCCAGAAGCCTAGATCAGGGGCCCCTCCAAGAGACCCAGTACTTC. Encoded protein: CARSLDQGPLQETQYF.